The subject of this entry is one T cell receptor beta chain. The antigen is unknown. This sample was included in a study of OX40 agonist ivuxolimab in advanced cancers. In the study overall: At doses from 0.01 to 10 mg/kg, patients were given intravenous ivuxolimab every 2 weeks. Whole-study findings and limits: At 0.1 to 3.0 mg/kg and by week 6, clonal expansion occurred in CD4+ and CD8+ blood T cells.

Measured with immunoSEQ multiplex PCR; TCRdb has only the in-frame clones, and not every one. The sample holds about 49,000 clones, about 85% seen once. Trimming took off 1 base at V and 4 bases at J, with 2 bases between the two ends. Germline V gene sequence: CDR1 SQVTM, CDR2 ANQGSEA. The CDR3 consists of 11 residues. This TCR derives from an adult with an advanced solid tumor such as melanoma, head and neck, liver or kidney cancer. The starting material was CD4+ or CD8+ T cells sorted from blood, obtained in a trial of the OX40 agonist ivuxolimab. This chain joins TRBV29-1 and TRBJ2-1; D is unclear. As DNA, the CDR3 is TGCAGCGTTGAAGTGTACAATGAGCAGTTCTTC. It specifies CSVEVYNEQFF.